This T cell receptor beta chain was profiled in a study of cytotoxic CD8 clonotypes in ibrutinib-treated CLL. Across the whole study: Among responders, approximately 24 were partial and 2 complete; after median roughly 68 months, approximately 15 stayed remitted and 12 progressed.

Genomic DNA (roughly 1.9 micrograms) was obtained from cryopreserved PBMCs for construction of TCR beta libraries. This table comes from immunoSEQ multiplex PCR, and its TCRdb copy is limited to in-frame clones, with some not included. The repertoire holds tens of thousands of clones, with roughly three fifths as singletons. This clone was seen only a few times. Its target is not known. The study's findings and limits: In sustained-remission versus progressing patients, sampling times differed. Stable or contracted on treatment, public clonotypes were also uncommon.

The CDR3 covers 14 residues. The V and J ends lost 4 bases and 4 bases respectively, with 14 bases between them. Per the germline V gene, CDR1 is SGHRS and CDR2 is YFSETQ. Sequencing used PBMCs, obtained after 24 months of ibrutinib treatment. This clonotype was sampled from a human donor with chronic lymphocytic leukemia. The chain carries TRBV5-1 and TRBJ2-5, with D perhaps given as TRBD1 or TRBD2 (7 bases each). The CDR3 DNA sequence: TGCGCCAGCAGCCTTTCAGGGGGGGGAGAGACCCAGTACTTC. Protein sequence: CASSLSGGGETQYF.